This is a list of T cell receptor beta chains from one sample in a study of regulatory T cells in long-lasting Graves disease. From the multiplex PCR reads, TCRdb called clonotypes with MiXCR, one entry per CDR3 protein. The data contain about 400,000 distinct CDR3 sequences, 15% of them singletons. The same sample was also used in a study of T cells in Graves' hyperthyroidism and ophthalmopathy.

This specimen was peripheral blood mononuclear cells (PBMCs), taken at new diagnosis, from a patient treated with antithyroid drugs. Source of these receptors: a woman aged 40 to 49 with Graves disease. The CDR3 runs from the conserved cysteine through the conserved F or W. D genes are given only for firm matches. Clone sizes are given selectively: once, few, many, or a class where the clone is expanded.

cdr3_nt cdr3_aa d_call cdr3_length clone_size j_call v_call
TGTGCCAGCAGCTTAGTGGCTAGCGGGGTAGTTTACAATGAGCAGTTCTTC CASSLVASGVVYNEQFF TRBD2 17 NA TRBJ2-1 TRBV11-2
TGTGCCAGCAGTTTATCTAGCGGGGGGAACACCGGGGAGCTGTTTTTT CASSLSSGGNTGELFF TRBD2 16 many TRBJ2-2 TRBV28
TGTGCCAGCAGCCAAGATTGGGGACGGGACAGTGGCACAGATACGCAGTATTTT CASSQDWGRDSGTDTQYF TRBD1 18 once TRBJ2-3 TRBV28
TGTGCCAGCAGCTTAGAGAGGGCTAGCGGGAGAGTCCGTGAGCAGTTCTTC CASSLERASGRVREQFF TRBD2 17 many TRBJ2-1 TRBV7-9
TGTGCCAGCAGTGAGTTCGCGGGAGGGGACAATGAGCAGTTCTTC CASSEFAGGDNEQFF TRBD2 15 many TRBJ2-1 TRBV2
TGTGCCAGCAGGATTAGCGCGACTGGACAGGGCAATGAGCAGTTCTTC CASRISATGQGNEQFF TRBD1 16 NA TRBJ2-1 TRBV5-5
TGTGCCAGCAGTTACTCGATAGTGATAAGAAGTTTATCCTACGAGCAGTACTTC CASSYSIVIRSLSYEQYF NA 18 NA TRBJ2-7 TRBV7-2
TGCGCCAGCAGCCAAGTCCCCCAGAGGACTACCTACGAGCAGTACTTC CASSQVPQRTTYEQYF NA 16 NA TRBJ2-7 TRBV4-1
TGTGCCAGCAGCTTGAGTAGCGGGGGAAGCGAGCAGTACTTC CASSLSSGGSEQYF TRBD2 14 many TRBJ2-7 TRBV7-9
TGTGCCAGCAGCTTAGGGGACAGGGAGGCGGGAGCCTACGAGCAGTACTTC CASSLGDREAGAYEQYF TRBD1 17 many TRBJ2-7 TRBV11-2
TGTGCCATCAGTCCCGGGACAGGGAACGTTAATCAGCCCCAGCATTTT CAISPGTGNVNQPQHF TRBD1 16 many TRBJ1-5 TRBV10-3
TGTGCCACCAGTGAGCAGCCAGTGGGGAGTGGGTTCACTGAAGCTTTCTTT CATSEQPVGSGFTEAFF NA 17 many TRBJ1-1 TRBV24-1
TGTGCCAGCAGCAAGGGACGATGGGAGGGCAATGAGCAGTTCTTC CASSKGRWEGNEQFF TRBD2 15 many TRBJ2-1 TRBV6-1
TGTGCCTGGGTGCCCGGGGCTGTTGAAGCTTTCTTT CAWVPGAVEAFF NA 12 few TRBJ1-1 TRBV30
TGTGCCAGCAGCGAGGGGCTGTGGGAGGTTGACACAGATACGCAGTATTTT CASSEGLWEVDTDTQYF NA 17 many TRBJ2-3 TRBV12-3/TRBV12-4
TGCAGCGTTGAATGGGGGAGGACAGGGGCCTTTCAAGAGACCCAGTACTTC CSVEWGRTGAFQETQYF TRBD1 17 NA TRBJ2-5 TRBV29-1
TGTGCCAGCAGCTTAGCCCCACCGCCAGGGGAAGAGACCCAGTTCTTC CASSLAPPPGEETQFF NA 16 NA TRBJ2-1 TRBV11-2
TGTGCCACCTCTCCCTGGGGAGGAGGAACCCCCCAAGAGACCCAGTACTTC CATSPWGGGTPQETQYF NA 17 many TRBJ2-5 TRBV27
TGTGCCAGTAGTATTTACAGGGGGACCAAAAACATTCAGTACTTC CASSIYRGTKNIQYF TRBD1 15 NA TRBJ2-4 TRBV19
TGTGCCAGCAGTTTTTCGGGGCCCCCCTACGAGCAGTACTTC CASSFSGPPYEQYF NA 14 many TRBJ2-7 TRBV12-3/TRBV12-4
TGTGCCAGCTCACCGACCGCCGGGACTAGCGGGCTACCCACGCAGTATTTT CASSPTAGTSGLPTQYF TRBD2 17 many TRBJ2-3 TRBV18
TGCAGTGCCAATGACGGCGGGAGTGGGTACAATGAGCAGTTCTTC CSANDGGSGYNEQFF TRBD2 15 many TRBJ2-1 TRBV20-1
TGTGCCAGCAGCGGAGCGGGAGGTTACCAAGAGACCCAGTACTTC CASSGAGGYQETQYF TRBD2 15 many TRBJ2-5 TRBV5-4
TGTGCCAGCAGCTTAGATGTGAGCAGGGGGGGCTATGGCTACACCTTC CASSLDVSRGGYGYTF TRBD1 16 NA TRBJ1-2 TRBV7-2
TGTGCCAGTAGTATCTTAGGACCCCTACATGAGCAGTTCTTC CASSILGPLHEQFF NA 14 few TRBJ2-1 TRBV19
TGTGCCAGCGGGGCAGATGGCTATGGCTACACCTTC CASGADGYGYTF NA 12 many TRBJ1-2 TRBV27